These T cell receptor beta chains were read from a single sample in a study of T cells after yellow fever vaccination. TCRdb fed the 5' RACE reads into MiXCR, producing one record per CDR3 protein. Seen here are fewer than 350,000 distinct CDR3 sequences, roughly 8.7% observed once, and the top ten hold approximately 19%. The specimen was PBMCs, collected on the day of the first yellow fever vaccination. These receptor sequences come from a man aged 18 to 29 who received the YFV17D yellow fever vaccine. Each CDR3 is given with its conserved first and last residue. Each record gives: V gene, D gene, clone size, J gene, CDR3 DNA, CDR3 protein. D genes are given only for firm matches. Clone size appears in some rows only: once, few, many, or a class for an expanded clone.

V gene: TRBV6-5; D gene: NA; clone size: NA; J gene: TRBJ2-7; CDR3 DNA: TGTGCCAGCAGTTTTGGAGCTCTTGGAAGCTCCTACGAGCAGTACTTC; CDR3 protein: CASSFGALGSSYEQYF
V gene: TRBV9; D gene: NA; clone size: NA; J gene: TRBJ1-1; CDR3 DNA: TGTGCCAGCAGCGCCTACTCACCGAACACTGAAGCTTTCTTT; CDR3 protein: CASSAYSPNTEAFF
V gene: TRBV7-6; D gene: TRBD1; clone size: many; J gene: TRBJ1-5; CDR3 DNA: TGTGCCAGCAGCCAAGGACAGGGAGGGCAGCCCCAGCATTTT; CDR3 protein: CASSQGQGGQPQHF
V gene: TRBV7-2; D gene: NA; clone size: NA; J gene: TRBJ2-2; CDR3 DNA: TGTGCCAGCAGGCCCCCGGGGAGCACCGGGGAGCTGTTTTTT; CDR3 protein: CASRPPGSTGELFF
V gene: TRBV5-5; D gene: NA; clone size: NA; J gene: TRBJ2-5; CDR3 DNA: TGTGCCAGCAGCTTACGAGGGGCCTGGGAGACCCAGTACTTC; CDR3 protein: CASSLRGAWETQYF
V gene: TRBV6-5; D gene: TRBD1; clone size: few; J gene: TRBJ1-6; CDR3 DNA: TGTGCCAGCAGTTACAAACAGGGGGGTTATTCACCCCTCCACTTT; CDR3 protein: CASSYKQGGYSPLHF
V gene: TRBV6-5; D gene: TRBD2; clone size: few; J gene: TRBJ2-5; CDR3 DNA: TGTGCCAGCAGTCGCTCGGGACTAGCGGGGGGACCAGAGACCCAGTACTTC; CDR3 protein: CASSRSGLAGGPETQYF
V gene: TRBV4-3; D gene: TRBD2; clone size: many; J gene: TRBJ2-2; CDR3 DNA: TGCGCCAGCAGCCAAGAAGTCACGGCTAGCGGGGGGCCATTCGGGGAGCTGTTTTTT; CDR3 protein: CASSQEVTASGGPFGELFF
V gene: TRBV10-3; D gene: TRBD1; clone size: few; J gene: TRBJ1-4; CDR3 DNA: TGTGCCATCAGTACCCTGGACAGGGAAAAACTGTTTTTT; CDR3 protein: CAISTLDREKLFF
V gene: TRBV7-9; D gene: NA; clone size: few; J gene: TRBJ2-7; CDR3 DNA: TGTGCCAGCAGCTCTAATAGGGGCAGGGACTCCTACGAGCAGTACTTC; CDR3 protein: CASSSNRGRDSYEQYF
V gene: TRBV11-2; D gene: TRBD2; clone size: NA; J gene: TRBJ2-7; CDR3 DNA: TGTGCCAGCAGCCACACCCGGCGGACTAGCGAAGCCTACGAGCAGTACTTC; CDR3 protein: CASSHTRRTSEAYEQYF
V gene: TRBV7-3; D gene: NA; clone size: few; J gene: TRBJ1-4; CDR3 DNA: TGTGCCAGCAGCTCGAGGATTGGTGAAAAACTGTTTTTT; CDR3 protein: CASSSRIGEKLFF
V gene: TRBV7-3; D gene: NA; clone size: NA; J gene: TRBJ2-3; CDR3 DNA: TGTGCCAGCAGCTTAACGGAAAAAGATACGCAGTATTTT; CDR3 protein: CASSLTEKDTQYF
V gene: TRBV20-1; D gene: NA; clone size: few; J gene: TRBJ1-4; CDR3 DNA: TGCAGTGCTAGAGAACGGAGGGTCGAGGGAAAACTGTTTTTT; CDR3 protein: CSARERRVEGKLFF
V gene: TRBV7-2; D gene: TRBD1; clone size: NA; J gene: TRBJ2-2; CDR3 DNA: TGTGCCAGCAGCGCGGGACAGGGGTACGGGGAGCTGTTTTTT; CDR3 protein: CASSAGQGYGELFF
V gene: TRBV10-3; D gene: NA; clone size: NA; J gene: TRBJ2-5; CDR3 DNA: TGTGCCATCAGTGATTCTAGGGGGGCTCAAGAGACCCAGTACTTC; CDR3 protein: CAISDSRGAQETQYF
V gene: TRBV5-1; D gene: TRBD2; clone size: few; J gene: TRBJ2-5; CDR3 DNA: TGCGCCAGCAGCTCGCTAGCGGGAACCCAAGAGACCCAGTACTTC; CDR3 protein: CASSSLAGTQETQYF
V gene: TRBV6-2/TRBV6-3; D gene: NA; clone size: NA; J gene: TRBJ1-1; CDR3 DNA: TGTGCCAGCAGCCGAACTCTGGAGGAAGCTTTCTTT; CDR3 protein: CASSRTLEEAFF
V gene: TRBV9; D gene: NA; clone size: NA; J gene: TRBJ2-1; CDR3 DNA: TGTGCCAGCAGCGCAACAATAGCGGCCGCGGGGTACAATGAGCAGTTCTTC; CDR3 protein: CASSATIAAAGYNEQFF
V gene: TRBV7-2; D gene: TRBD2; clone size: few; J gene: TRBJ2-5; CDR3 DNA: TGTGCCAGCAGCTTTACTAGCGGGGCCATATTGGAGACCCAGTACTTC; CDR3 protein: CASSFTSGAILETQYF
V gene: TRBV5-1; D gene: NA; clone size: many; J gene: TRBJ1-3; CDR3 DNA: TGCGCCAGCAGCTCACACGACGGACGCGCTGGAAACACCATATATTTT; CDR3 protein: CASSSHDGRAGNTIYF
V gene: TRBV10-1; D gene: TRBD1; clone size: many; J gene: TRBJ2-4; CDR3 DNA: TGCGCCAGCAGTGGAGACAGGGGGAACATTCAGTACTTC; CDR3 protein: CASSGDRGNIQYF